Below, 28 T cell receptor beta chains from the same sample are listed, as sequenced in a study of cytomegalovirus exposure and HLA in healthy donors. The PCR made use of 60 Vbeta and 13 Jbeta primers. TCRdb keeps only in-frame clones here, not all; method: immunoSEQ multiplex PCR. The sample carries approximately 170,000 clones, 65% to 80% recorded once. Material: PBMCs. These receptors were collected from a man aged 25 to 40 in good health and CMV-seropositive.

Concerning this clone itself: Germline and junction disagree at one end, which may indicate a read error. The CDR3 DNA reads as TGCGTCAGCAGCCGGAACCAACAGGCGTTTCCAACTAATGAAAAACTGTTTTTT. Its translation: CVSSRNQQAFPTNEKLFF. This chain joins TRBV4-3 and TRBJ1-4, with D maybe TRBD1 (5 bases). This CDR3 comprises 18 residues. CDR1 and CDR2 (germline): LGHNA, YSLEER.

This chain uses TRBV7-9 with TRBJ1-2; D is ambiguous. The V end lost 4 bases, the J end lost 4 bases, and 10 bases lay between the germline ends. This CDR3 comprises 13 residues. CDR1 and CDR2 from the germline V gene are SEHNR and FQNEAQ (reference sequence). The CDR3 DNA is TGTGCCAGCAGCTCCGCGGAGAGCTATGGCTACACCTTC. It translates to CASSSAESYGYTF.

This chain uses TRBV30 with TRBJ1-1; possible D gene TRBD1, 5 bases. Germline V gene data show CDR1 as GTSNPN and CDR2 as SVGIG (reference sequence). The length of the CDR3 is 13 residues. Deletions cut 1 base from V and 0 bases from J, with 6 bases between. The CDR3 bases are TGTGCCTGGAGTGAGACAGTGAACACTGAAGCTTTCTTT. It translates to CAWSETVNTEAFF.

V and J are TRBV11-1 and TRBJ2-3; possible D gene TRBD2, 5 bases. The CDR3 runs to 14 residues. Trimming removed 0 bases from V and 4 bases from J, with 8 bases in between. Germline lookup yields CDR1 SGHAT and CDR2 FQDESV (reference sequence). The CDR3 sequence: CASSLAGSSDTQYF. CDR3 DNA: TGTGCCAGCAGCTTAGCGGGGAGCTCAGATACGCAGTATTTT.

The J gene is TRBJ2-2, the V gene TRBV10-2; 9 positions match TRBD2. This CDR3 has 14 amino acids. CDR1 and CDR2 from the germline V gene are WSHSY and SAAADI. V dropped 4 bases and J dropped 6; count of bases not matched to a gene: 3. CDR3: CASSVAGDPGELFF. The CDR3, as DNA: TGCGCCAGCAGTGTAGCGGGAGACCCCGGGGAGCTGTTTTTT.

The J gene is TRBJ2-1, the V gene TRBV7-9; D is undetermined. The V end was cut by 3 bases, the J end by 9 bases, with 6 bases between. This CDR3 has 11 amino acids. The germline V gene has CDR1 SEHNR and CDR2 FQNEAQ (reference sequence). The CDR3 is CASSFSFEQFF. The CDR3 DNA sequence: TGTGCCAGCAGCTTCTCCTTTGAGCAGTTCTTC.

This clone was observed once. The chain employs TRBV5-1 and TRBJ2-1; TRBD2 matches 8 bases. The CDR3 length is 15 residues. Germline V gene data show CDR1 as SGHRS and CDR2 as YFSETQ. V was pared by 5 bases and J by 6 bases, with 10 bases of the junction left unmatched. Here the CDR3 DNA reads TGCGCCAGCAGTTTTAGCGGGAAGACCACCAATGAGCAGTTCTTC. This encodes CASSFSGKTTNEQFF.

This clone was picked up one time. The chain joins TRBV21-1 to TRBJ2-7; no check of the table's D call, TRBD1, against the DNA was made. TRBV21-1 is noted as a pseudogene. This CDR3 has 17 residues. The CDR3 DNA sequence: TGTGCCAGCAGCACCATAGGGACCGGGACAGGGGAATACGAGCAGTACTTC. Its translation: CASSTIGTGTGEYEQYF.

This clone was counted only a few times. This chain uses TRBV27 with TRBJ2-1, with D perhaps TRBD2 (7 bases). Trimming stripped 0 bases from V and 5 bases from J, with 20 bases between. CDR1 is MNHEY and CDR2 is SMNVEV in the germline V gene (reference sequence). The CDR3 spans 18 residues. This CDR3 is CASSLSRVGGAPNNEQFF. CDR3 in DNA: TGTGCCAGCAGTTTATCGAGAGTGGGGGGGGCTCCTAACAATGAGCAGTTCTTC.

This clone turned up a few times. DNA for the CDR3: TGTGCCAGCAGATTTGACAGGTCCTCCTATGGCTACACCTTC. Protein sequence: CASRFDRSSYGYTF. V gene TRBV7-2 combines with J gene TRBJ1-2; TRBD1 might be the D (6 bases). This CDR3 has 14 amino acids. V lost 6 bases and J lost 4, with 15 bases in between. CDR1 and CDR2 (germline): SGHTA, FQGNSA.

The chain couples TRBV7-2 to TRBJ1-5; tentatively, D is TRBD1 (5 bases). This CDR3 contains 14 residues. Trimming removed 5 bases at V and 4 bases at J, with 12 bases between. Germline CDR1 and CDR2: SGHTA and FQGNSA. CDR3 bases: TGTGCCAGCAGCCCCGGCGGGGGTAATCAGCCCCAGCATTTT. The encoded protein is CASSPGGGNQPQHF.

This chain links TRBV7-2 with TRBJ2-5; maybe TRBD2 (5 bases). V was cut by 11 bases and J by 9 bases, with 22 bases left in between. The germline gives CDR1 SGHTA, CDR2 FQGNSA. The CDR3 is made up of 13 amino acids. The CDR3 nucleotides are TGTGCCGGTTCGACCCAGACGGTCGGGGCCCAGTACTTC. Protein product: CAGSTQTVGAQYF.

The rearrangement uses TRBV27 and TRBJ2-5, with 9 bases identical to TRBD1. Germline V gene sequence: CDR1 MNHEY, CDR2 SMNVEV (reference sequence). This CDR3 region has 13 residues. V shed 7 bases, J shed 3 bases, and the junction held 3 bases outside the gene matches. The CDR3 region has the DNA TGTGCCAGCACTAGGACAGGGGAAGAGACCCAGTACTTC. Translating it yields CASTRTGEETQYF.

This clone was seen once. V is TRBV6-5 and J is TRBJ2-7; 9 bases are shared with TRBD1. The CDR3 has 14 residues. Trimming at V came to 7 bases and at J to 5 bases, leaving 9 bases not matched to a gene. Germline V lookup: CDR1 MNHEY, CDR2 SVGAGI. The DNA of the CDR3 is TGTGCCAGCACACGTGGGACAGGGTGGCACGAGCAGTACTTC. Protein product: CASTRGTGWHEQYF.

This clone came up a few times. The V and J genes are TRBV27 and TRBJ2-6; TRBD1 agrees at 7 bases. The germline V gene encodes CDR1 MNHEY and CDR2 SMNVEV (reference sequence). The V segment lost 7 bases and the J segment 2 bases; nucleotides outside the gene matches: 2. The CDR3 is 14 residues long. The CDR3 region has the DNA TGTGCCAGCAAACAGGGGCCTGGGGCCAACGTCCTGACTTTC. It encodes CASKQGPGANVLTF.

The chain carries TRBV6-1 and TRBJ1-2; 7 bases match TRBD1. The germline V gene encodes CDR1 MNHNS and CDR2 SASEGT. The CDR3 totals 15 residues. The V and J ends lost 4 bases and 5 bases, in that order; junction bases with no gene match: 10. Here the CDR3 reads CASSAGTVSWYGYTF. Written as DNA, the CDR3 is TGTGCCAGCAGTGCTGGGACAGTTTCATGGTATGGCTACACCTTC.

V gene TRBV19 combines with J gene TRBJ1-1, with D maybe TRBD1 (6 bases). Germline-derived CDR1 and CDR2 are LNHDA and SQIVND (reference sequence). V lost 0 bases and J lost 1, with 9 bases in between. CDR3 length: 15 residues. The CDR3 reads CASSIDATGNTEAFF. CDR3 sequence (DNA): TGTGCCAGTAGTATAGATGCGACAGGGAACACTGAAGCTTTCTTT.

This chain links TRBV11-2 with TRBJ1-1; D perhaps matches TRBD1 (6 bases). Germline values: CDR1 SGHAT, CDR2 FQNNGV. This CDR3 is 16 amino acids long. The ends were cut back, 2 bases at V and 0 bases at J, with 13 bases in the middle. The CDR3 spells CASSLLRGRMNTEAFF. The CDR3, as DNA: TGTGCCAGCAGCTTATTGCGGGGGCGGATGAACACTGAAGCTTTCTTT.

The chain couples TRBV5-1 to TRBJ2-5, with D possibly TRBD2 on 5 matching bases. Germline CDR1 is SGHRS and CDR2 is YFSETQ. The CDR3 totals 13 residues. The germline V and J ends were trimmed by 5 bases and 7 bases, with 15 bases remaining between them. The CDR3 loop reads CASRRVSEGTQYF. The CDR3 nucleotides are TGCGCCAGCAGGCGGGTCTCCGAGGGGACCCAGTACTTC.

The V call is TRBV6-5, the J call TRBJ2-7, with D perhaps matching TRBD2 (6 bases). With 7 bases removed from V and 6 bases from J, the gap between germline ends came to 16 bases. Looked up from germline, CDR1 is MNHEY and CDR2 is SVGAGI. CDR3 length: 13 amino acids. The CDR3 here is CASTPPGGVEQYF. The CDR3 DNA sequence: TGTGCCAGCACCCCTCCGGGCGGGGTCGAGCAGTACTTC.

To note about this clone: Germline is not matched at one junction end, which may reflect a read error. V usage is TRBV7-9 and J usage is TRBJ1-2; a possible D gene is TRBD1 (5 bases). This CDR3 region has 17 residues. Germline V lookup: CDR1 SEHNR, CDR2 FQNEAQ (reference sequence). The CDR3 sequence is CSSSTGSGGIGYYGYTF. CDR3 coding DNA: TGTTCCAGCAGCACAGGATCCGGGGGGATAGGATACTATGGCTACACCTTC.

The chain couples TRBV29-1 to TRBJ1-1, with TRBD1 as a possible D gene (6 bases). Germline assignment: CDR1 SQVTM and CDR2 ANQGSEA. Trimming removed 0 bases at V and 10 bases at J, with 12 bases between. This CDR3 region has 12 residues. CDR3 region: CSVEDQQGSAFF. The CDR3 coding sequence is TGCAGCGTTGAAGATCAGCAGGGGTCAGCTTTCTTT.

J is TRBJ1-2 and V is TRBV4-2; 8 positions match TRBD1. There are 14 residues in the CDR3. Germline-derived CDR1 and CDR2 are LGHNA and YNFKEQ. V gave up 1 base and J gave up 8 bases; unmatched junction bases: 6. Here the CDR3 reads CASSQGRDRTGYTF. As DNA, the CDR3 is TGTGCCAGCAGCCAAGGGAGGGACAGGACAGGCTACACCTTC.

J is TRBJ1-5 and V is TRBV9; TRBD1 matches at 7 bases. CDR3 length equals 15 residues. Germline V lookup: CDR1 SGDLS, CDR2 YYNGEE. Trimming cost V 5 bases and J 0 bases; bases outside gene matches: 5. The CDR3 DNA reads as TGTGCCAGCAGTGCGACAGGGACTAGCAATCAGCCCCAGCATTTT. Amino acid sequence: CASSATGTSNQPQHF. Full variable domain (remainder filled in from reference TRBV9 and TRBJ1-5): DSGVTQTPKHLITATGQRVTLRCSPRSGDLSVYWYQQSLDQGLQFLIQYYNGEERAKGNILERFSAQQFPDLHSELNLSSLELGDSALYFCASSATGTSNQPQHFGDGTRLSIL.

CDR3 loop: CASSFLRATSGLSYEQYF. In DNA form, the CDR3 reads TGTGCCAGCAGTTTCCTTAGAGCTACTAGCGGACTATCCTACGAGCAGTACTTC. This rearrangement joins TRBV27 to TRBJ2-7; TRBD2 agrees at 8 bases. Germline loops: CDR1 MNHEY, CDR2 SMNVEV (reference sequence). Unmatched junction bases numbered 14, after V lost 3 bases and J lost 1 base. The CDR3 is made up of 18 amino acids.

This clone was counted between two and nine times. The J gene is TRBJ2-1, the V gene TRBV11-1; perhaps TRBD2 as D (5 bases). CDR3 length: 11 residues. V dropped 4 bases and J dropped 7 bases, with 5 bases sitting between them. CDR1 is SGHAT and CDR2 is FQDESV in the germline V gene (reference sequence). CDR3 sequence (DNA): TGTGCCAGCAGCTGGAGGAATGAGCAGTTCTTC. This sequence encodes CASSWRNEQFF. Full variable domain (rest looked up from reference TRBV11-1 and TRBJ2-1): EAEVAQSPRYKITEKSQAVAFWCDPISGHATLYWYRQILGQGPELLVQFQDESVVDDSQLPKDRFSAERLKGVDSTLKIQPAELGDSAMYLCASSWRNEQFFGPGTRLTVL.

J is TRBJ2-7 and V is TRBV19; TRBD2 matches at 12 bases. This CDR3 is built from 14 residues. V dropped 6 bases and J dropped 4; count of bases not matched to a gene: 4. Germline V gene lookup returns CDR1 LNHDA and CDR2 SQIVND (reference sequence). The CDR3 nucleotides are TGTGCCAGTAGCTCTAGCGGGGGGGGATACGAGCAGTACTTC. Protein sequence: CASSSSGGGYEQYF.

This chain joins TRBV11-1 and TRBJ2-3, with unresolved D. With 1 base removed from V and 7 bases from J, the gap between germline ends came to 15 bases. The CDR3 length is 15 residues. The germline CDR1 and CDR2 sequences are SGHAT and FQDESV (reference sequence). The CDR3 sequence: CASSLGAASGNTQYF. As DNA, the CDR3 is TGTGCCAGCAGCTTAGGGGCTGCCTCCGGAAATACGCAGTATTTT. The variable domain in full, completed from reference TRBV11-1 and TRBJ2-3, reads EAEVAQSPRYKITEKSQAVAFWCDPISGHATLYWYRQILGQGPELLVQFQDESVVDDSQLPKDRFSAERLKGVDSTLKIQPAELGDSAMYLCASSLGAASGNTQYFGPGTRLTVL.